Listed below are T cell receptor beta chains from one sample, sequenced in a study of T cell responses to AZD1222 COVID-19 vaccine. Produced via immunoSEQ multiplex PCR; TCRdb's table is partial and in-frame only. The repertoire holds under 140,000 clones, with 70% to 90% as singletons. The source material was peripheral blood, sampled 28 days after the second AZD1222 dose. These TCRs come from an adult who received the AZD1222 COVID-19 vaccine. The CDR3 runs from the conserved cysteine through the conserved F or W. The order of the fields is D gene, J gene, clone size, V gene, CDR3 protein, CDR3 DNA. D genes are given only for firm matches. Clone sizes are given selectively: once, few, many, or a class where the clone is expanded.

D gene: TRBD2; J gene: TRBJ2-1; clone size: NA; V gene: TRBV5-1; CDR3 protein: CASSLASGSFNEQFF; CDR3 DNA: TGCGCCAGCAGCTTGGCTAGCGGGAGCTTCAATGAGCAGTTCTTC
D gene: NA; J gene: TRBJ1-1; clone size: NA; V gene: TRBV6-2/TRBV6-3; CDR3 protein: CASSSGLTEAFF; CDR3 DNA: TGTGCCAGCAGTTCCGGACTGACTGAAGCTTTCTTT
D gene: NA; J gene: TRBJ1-3; clone size: NA; V gene: TRBV19; CDR3 protein: CASTVWGSGNTIYF; CDR3 DNA: TGTGCCAGTACAGTGTGGGGTAGCGGAAACACCATATATTTT
D gene: NA; J gene: TRBJ1-2; clone size: NA; V gene: TRBV25-1; CDR3 protein: CASSITGSGYTF; CDR3 DNA: TGTGCCAGCAGTATCACAGGTAGTGGCTACACCTTC
D gene: TRBD1; J gene: TRBJ2-2; clone size: NA; V gene: TRBV7-9; CDR3 protein: CASSSDRENTGELFF; CDR3 DNA: TGTGCCAGCAGCTCGGACAGGGAAAACACCGGGGAGCTGTTTTTT
D gene: NA; J gene: TRBJ1-4; clone size: NA; V gene: TRBV5-1; CDR3 protein: CASSLTGTTNEKLFF; CDR3 DNA: TGCGCCAGCAGCTTGACAGGTACAACTAATGAAAAACTGTTTTTT
D gene: NA; J gene: TRBJ2-7; clone size: NA; V gene: TRBV7-8; CDR3 protein: CASSPRRNSYEQYF; CDR3 DNA: TGTGCCAGCAGCCCCCGTAGGAACTCCTACGAGCAGTACTTC
D gene: TRBD1; J gene: TRBJ2-7; clone size: NA; V gene: TRBV28; CDR3 protein: CASSMTGFYEQYF; CDR3 DNA: TGTGCCAGCAGCATGACAGGGTTCTACGAGCAGTACTTC
D gene: NA; J gene: TRBJ2-7; clone size: few; V gene: TRBV13; CDR3 protein: CASSPSRYEQYF; CDR3 DNA: TGTGCCAGCAGCCCATCACGCTACGAGCAGTACTTC
D gene: NA; J gene: TRBJ2-1; clone size: NA; V gene: TRBV30; CDR3 protein: CAIWRENLYNEQFF; CDR3 DNA: TGTGCTATTTGGCGGGAAAACCTTTACAATGAGCAGTTCTTC
D gene: TRBD1; J gene: TRBJ1-2; clone size: NA; V gene: TRBV28; CDR3 protein: CASSLDREDYGYTF; CDR3 DNA: TGTGCCAGCAGTCTCGACAGGGAGGACTATGGCTACACCTTC
D gene: NA; J gene: TRBJ2-2; clone size: NA; V gene: TRBV3-1/TRBV3-2; CDR3 protein: CASSQLGETGELFF; CDR3 DNA: TGTGCCAGCAGCCAACTTGGGGAGACCGGGGAGCTGTTTTTT
D gene: NA; J gene: TRBJ2-7; clone size: NA; V gene: TRBV7-9; CDR3 protein: CASSLASQGGYEQYF; CDR3 DNA: TGTGCCAGCAGCTTAGCGTCCCAGGGGGGGTACGAGCAGTACTTC
D gene: NA; J gene: TRBJ1-5; clone size: NA; V gene: TRBV30; CDR3 protein: CAWSASPRGGNQPQHF; CDR3 DNA: TGTGCCTGGAGCGCATCCCCCAGGGGCGGCAATCAGCCCCAGCATTTT
D gene: TRBD2; J gene: TRBJ2-1; clone size: medium-sized; V gene: TRBV14; CDR3 protein: CASSQGGGRDEQFF; CDR3 DNA: TGTGCCAGCAGCCAAGGGGGAGGGCGGGATGAGCAGTTCTTC
D gene: NA; J gene: TRBJ2-5; clone size: NA; V gene: TRBV7-3; CDR3 protein: CASSLGSYQETQYF; CDR3 DNA: TGTGCCAGCAGCTTAGGGTCCTACCAAGAGACCCAGTACTTC
D gene: TRBD1; J gene: TRBJ2-2; clone size: NA; V gene: TRBV7-8; CDR3 protein: CASSWLTGVNTGELFF; CDR3 DNA: TGTGCCAGCAGCTGGCTGACAGGGGTAAACACCGGGGAGCTGTTTTTT
D gene: TRBD1; J gene: TRBJ2-1; clone size: NA; V gene: TRBV3-1/TRBV3-2; CDR3 protein: CASSYFGQGLYNEQFF; CDR3 DNA: TGTGCCAGCAGCTATTTCGGACAGGGGCTCTACAATGAGCAGTTCTTC
D gene: NA; J gene: TRBJ2-7; clone size: NA; V gene: TRBV2; CDR3 protein: CASSEIQRDYEQYF; CDR3 DNA: TGTGCCAGCAGTGAAATACAGCGCGACTACGAGCAGTACTTC
D gene: NA; J gene: TRBJ1-1; clone size: once; V gene: TRBV27; CDR3 protein: CASSLTRGLVLRNTEAFF; CDR3 DNA: TGTGCCAGCAGTTTAACGCGGGGCCTCGTCTTGAGGAACACTGAAGCTTTCTTT
D gene: TRBD1; J gene: TRBJ2-5; clone size: NA; V gene: TRBV10-3; CDR3 protein: CATFQGTGEVETQYF; CDR3 DNA: TGTGCCACCTTCCAAGGGACAGGGGAGGTGGAGACCCAGTACTTC
D gene: NA; J gene: TRBJ2-7; clone size: NA; V gene: TRBV18; CDR3 protein: CASSSRDEQYF; CDR3 DNA: TGTGCCAGCTCGTCCAGGGACGAGCAGTACTTC
D gene: TRBD1; J gene: TRBJ1-4; clone size: NA; V gene: TRBV5-1; CDR3 protein: CASSLGQGGEKLFF; CDR3 DNA: TGCGCCAGCAGCCTGGGACAGGGGGGTGAAAAACTGTTTTTT
D gene: NA; J gene: TRBJ1-5; clone size: NA; V gene: TRBV4-1; CDR3 protein: CASSQEPGHSNQPQHF; CDR3 DNA: TGCGCCAGCAGCCAAGAACCAGGCCATAGCAATCAGCCCCAGCATTTT
D gene: TRBD1; J gene: TRBJ1-1; clone size: once; V gene: TRBV3-1/TRBV3-2; CDR3 protein: CASSRRGTGNTEAFF; CDR3 DNA: TGTGCCAGCAGCCGACGGGGGACAGGCAACACTGAAGCTTTCTTT
D gene: NA; J gene: TRBJ1-5; clone size: NA; V gene: TRBV6-2/TRBV6-3; CDR3 protein: CASSYGADHNQPQHF; CDR3 DNA: TGTGCCAGCAGTTACGGGGCAGACCACAATCAGCCCCAGCATTTT
D gene: NA; J gene: TRBJ2-2; clone size: NA; V gene: TRBV5-4; CDR3 protein: CASSFDQTGELFF; CDR3 DNA: TGTGCCAGCAGCTTCGACCAAACCGGGGAGCTGTTTTTT
D gene: TRBD2; J gene: TRBJ2-2; clone size: NA; V gene: TRBV3-1/TRBV3-2; CDR3 protein: CASSPISGSTGELFF; CDR3 DNA: TGTGCCAGCAGCCCGATTAGCGGGAGTACCGGGGAGCTGTTTTTT
D gene: TRBD2; J gene: TRBJ2-1; clone size: NA; V gene: TRBV6-5; CDR3 protein: CASHSGGAIHEQFF; CDR3 DNA: TGTGCCAGTCATAGCGGGGGGGCGATACATGAGCAGTTCTTC
D gene: NA; J gene: TRBJ1-2; clone size: NA; V gene: TRBV29-1; CDR3 protein: CSADGYTF; CDR3 DNA: TGCAGCGCCGATGGCTACACCTTC
D gene: NA; J gene: TRBJ2-2; clone size: NA; V gene: TRBV19; CDR3 protein: CASTPIQGNTGELFF; CDR3 DNA: TGTGCCAGTACCCCTATTCAGGGTAACACCGGGGAGCTGTTTTTT
D gene: NA; J gene: TRBJ2-7; clone size: once; V gene: TRBV6-5; CDR3 protein: CASSLTALTYEQYF; CDR3 DNA: TGTGCCAGCAGTTTGACAGCCCTAACCTACGAGCAGTACTTC
D gene: TRBD1; J gene: TRBJ1-1; clone size: NA; V gene: TRBV27; CDR3 protein: CASSWDRGNTEAFF; CDR3 DNA: TGTGCCAGCAGTTGGGACAGGGGGAACACTGAAGCTTTCTTT
D gene: NA; J gene: TRBJ2-5; clone size: NA; V gene: TRBV30; CDR3 protein: CAWTGAETQYF; CDR3 DNA: TGTGCCTGGACAGGGGCCGAGACCCAGTACTTC
D gene: NA; J gene: TRBJ1-5; clone size: NA; V gene: TRBV19; CDR3 protein: CASSTNRDTTSNQPQHF; CDR3 DNA: TGTGCCAGTAGTACCAATAGGGATACTACTAGCAATCAGCCCCAGCATTTT
D gene: TRBD1; J gene: TRBJ2-5; clone size: NA; V gene: TRBV5-4; CDR3 protein: CALRTGLETQYF; CDR3 DNA: TGTGCTCTCCGGACAGGGCTGGAGACCCAGTACTTC
D gene: NA; J gene: TRBJ2-3; clone size: NA; V gene: TRBV7-9; CDR3 protein: CASSQGLNTQYF; CDR3 DNA: TGTGCCAGCAGCCAGGGCCTTAATACGCAGTATTTT
D gene: NA; J gene: TRBJ2-5; clone size: NA; V gene: TRBV3-1/TRBV3-2; CDR3 protein: CASSQAAGTQYF; CDR3 DNA: TGTGCCAGCAGCCAAGCTGCTGGGACCCAGTACTTC
D gene: NA; J gene: TRBJ1-1; clone size: NA; V gene: TRBV6-5; CDR3 protein: CASSYSRRGSEAFF; CDR3 DNA: TGTGCCAGCAGTTACTCTCGACGGGGAAGTGAAGCTTTCTTT
D gene: TRBD2; J gene: TRBJ2-5; clone size: NA; V gene: TRBV19; CDR3 protein: CATTSSQLAGGGETQYF; CDR3 DNA: TGTGCCACCACCTCCTCCCAGCTAGCGGGAGGGGGAGAGACCCAGTACTTC
D gene: NA; J gene: TRBJ1-1; clone size: NA; V gene: TRBV7-9; CDR3 protein: CASSLEVPDTEAFF; CDR3 DNA: TGTGCCAGCAGCTTAGAAGTTCCGGACACTGAAGCTTTCTTT
D gene: TRBD2; J gene: TRBJ2-5; clone size: NA; V gene: TRBV7-9; CDR3 protein: CASSGGAGETQYF; CDR3 DNA: TGTGCCAGCTCCGGGGGGGCCGGAGAGACCCAGTACTTC
D gene: TRBD1; J gene: TRBJ2-1; clone size: once; V gene: TRBV5-4; CDR3 protein: CASSSPGQGGYEQFF; CDR3 DNA: TGTGCCAGCAGCTCACCGGGACAGGGTGGTTACGAGCAGTTCTTC
D gene: TRBD1; J gene: TRBJ1-1; clone size: once; V gene: TRBV5-1; CDR3 protein: CASSIHRGQNTEAFF; CDR3 DNA: TGCGCCAGCAGCATACACAGGGGGCAGAACACTGAAGCTTTCTTT
D gene: NA; J gene: TRBJ2-1; clone size: NA; V gene: TRBV6-5; CDR3 protein: CASSYSYRGNNEQFF; CDR3 DNA: TGTGCCAGCAGTTACTCGTACCGCGGTAACAATGAGCAGTTCTTC
D gene: NA; J gene: TRBJ1-6; clone size: once; V gene: TRBV5-1; CDR3 protein: CASSFPNSPLHF; CDR3 DNA: TGCGCCAGCAGCTTTCCTAATTCACCCCTCCACTTT
D gene: NA; J gene: TRBJ2-1; clone size: NA; V gene: TRBV9; CDR3 protein: CASSLARGNEQFF; CDR3 DNA: TGTGCCAGCAGCCTCGCCCGAGGAAATGAGCAGTTCTTC
D gene: TRBD2; J gene: TRBJ2-5; clone size: NA; V gene: TRBV28; CDR3 protein: CASSAGRGAQETQYF; CDR3 DNA: TGTGCCAGCAGCGCCGGGAGGGGGGCTCAAGAGACCCAGTACTTC
D gene: TRBD1; J gene: TRBJ1-3; clone size: NA; V gene: TRBV18; CDR3 protein: CASSPGQGAAGNTIYF; CDR3 DNA: TGTGCCAGCTCTCCGGGGCAGGGGGCTGCTGGAAACACCATATATTTT
D gene: NA; J gene: TRBJ1-1; clone size: NA; V gene: TRBV5-1; CDR3 protein: CASSVDFLNTEAFF; CDR3 DNA: TGCGCCAGCAGCGTGGACTTCCTGAACACTGAAGCTTTCTTT
D gene: NA; J gene: TRBJ1-2; clone size: NA; V gene: TRBV28; CDR3 protein: CASSVWGAGYGYTF; CDR3 DNA: TGTGCCAGCAGCGTGTGGGGGGCAGGGTATGGCTACACCTTC
D gene: NA; J gene: TRBJ2-7; clone size: NA; V gene: TRBV27; CDR3 protein: CASSTSYEQYF; CDR3 DNA: TGTGCCAGCAGTACCTCCTACGAGCAGTACTTC
D gene: TRBD1; J gene: TRBJ2-5; clone size: NA; V gene: TRBV3-1/TRBV3-2; CDR3 protein: CASSLWTGGNRETQYF; CDR3 DNA: TGTGCCAGCAGCCTCTGGACAGGGGGAAATCGGGAGACCCAGTACTTC